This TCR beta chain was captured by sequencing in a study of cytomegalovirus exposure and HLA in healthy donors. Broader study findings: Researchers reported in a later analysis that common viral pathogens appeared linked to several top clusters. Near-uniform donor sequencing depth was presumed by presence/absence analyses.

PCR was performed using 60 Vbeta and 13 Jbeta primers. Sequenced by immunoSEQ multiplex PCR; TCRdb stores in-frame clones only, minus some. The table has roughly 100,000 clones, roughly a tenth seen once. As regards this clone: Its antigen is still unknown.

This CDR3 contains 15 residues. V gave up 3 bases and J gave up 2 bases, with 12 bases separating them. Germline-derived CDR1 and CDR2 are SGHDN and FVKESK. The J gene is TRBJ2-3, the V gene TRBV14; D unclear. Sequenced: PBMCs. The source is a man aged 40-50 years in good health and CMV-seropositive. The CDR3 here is CASSHGVSTTDTQYF. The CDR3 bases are TGTGCCAGCAGCCATGGAGTTAGTACCACAGATACGCAGTATTTT.